The source of this T cell receptor beta chain is a study of T cell responses to AZD1222 COVID-19 vaccine. Study-wide findings and caveats: Repertoire collection took place solely once the T cell response had peaked.

Data came from immunoSEQ multiplex PCR; TCRdb stores just in-frame clones and leaves some out. This table has approximately 120,000 clones, 70% to 90% appearing once. Concerning this clone: The antigen remains unidentified.

The TCR originated in an adult who received the AZD1222 COVID-19 vaccine. The sample here was peripheral blood, taken 28 days after the second AZD1222 dose.

The CDR3 reads CAYPPVRDRGSPSQPQHF. The CDR3 DNA is TGTGCCTACCCCCCGGTTCGGGACAGGGGATCACCGAGTCAGCCCCAGCATTTT. The chain has TRBV3-1 (or the pseudogene TRBV3-2) and TRBJ1-5; 10 bases fit TRBD1. The CDR3 runs 18 residues. Germline loops: CDR1 LGHDT, CDR2 YNNKEL (reference sequence). V lost 11 bases to trimming and J lost 6 bases; unmatched junction nucleotides: 22.